These 22 T cell receptor beta chains originate from one sample sequenced in a study of siplizumab effects on memory and regulatory T cells (dated by TCRdb to about 2019). Receptors were amplified or captured by the immunoSEQ multiplex PCR assay. The table comes from immuneACCESS by way of TCRdb, which keeps in-frame sequences with V and J called. Part of the clones is missing from these tables; in studies checked, under half for an unresolved V gene and the rest for unknown reasons. In all, the sample holds approximately 100,000 clones, and under 95% of those were seen once. Around 0.7% of the sample comes from the top ten. Sequenced sample: Tregs sorted from blood. These receptors all stem from a human donor in good health.

The chain joins TRBV11-2 to TRBJ2-3; TRBD2 is a possible D gene (5 bases). The germline CDR1 and CDR2 sequences are SGHAT and FQNNGV. CDR3 length: 14 residues. V dropped 2 bases and J dropped 5 bases, with 11 bases sitting between them. CDR3: CASSLKIRGDTQYF. The CDR3 DNA reads TGTGCCAGCAGCTTAAAAATCCGGGGAGATACGCAGTATTTT.

Concerning this clone itself: Other DNA sequences of this sample code for an identical CDR3. The rearrangement joins TRBV5-1 to TRBJ2-7; D remains ambiguous. The CDR3 has 14 amino acids. Trimming took off 0 bases at V and 0 bases at J, with 7 bases between the two ends. Germline V gene data show CDR1 as SGHRS and CDR2 as YFSETQ. The CDR3 here is CASSLGRSSYEQYF. For the CDR3, the DNA is TGCGCCAGCAGCTTGGGCAGAAGCTCCTACGAGCAGTACTTC.

CDR3 residues: CATSRFAPGETQYF. The CDR3 DNA follows: TGTGCCACCAGCAGATTCGCTCCTGGAGAGACCCAGTACTTC. The chain uses TRBV15 and TRBJ2-5; D is uncertain. Germline-derived CDR1 and CDR2 are LNHNV and YYDKDF (reference sequence). Trimming took 2 bases from V and 4 from J, leaving 11 bases between them. The CDR3 is made up of 14 amino acids.

The rearrangement joins TRBV5-1 to TRBJ2-1; the match to TRBD2 covers 10 bases. Trimming took 1 base from V and 4 from J; bases not matched to a gene: 2. The CDR3 runs 15 residues. The germline gives CDR1 SGHRS, CDR2 YFSETQ. The CDR3 loop is CASSLTSGDYNEQFF. The CDR3 nucleotides read TGCGCCAGCAGCTTGACTAGCGGGGATTACAATGAGCAGTTCTTC.

A single count supports this clone. This rearrangement joins TRBV18 to TRBJ2-1; 11 nucleotides match TRBD2. Trimming at V came to 3 bases and at J to 4 bases, leaving 2 bases not matched to a gene. The CDR3 loop spans 15 amino acids. Per germline, CDR1 KGHSH and CDR2 LQKENI. The DNA for the CDR3 is TGTGCCAGCTCACCGGGACTAGCGGATTACAATGAGCAGTTCTTC. This sequence encodes CASSPGLADYNEQFF.

The V and J genes are TRBV13 and TRBJ2-3, with D unclear. Trimming removed 5 bases from V and 10 bases from J, with 22 bases in between. The germline CDR1 and CDR2 sequences are PRHDT and FYEKMQ (reference sequence). The length of the CDR3 is 15 residues. In nucleotides, the CDR3 is TGTGCCAGCAGCCGCAGGCTAGACCTCCCTCGTGCGCAGTATTTT. This sequence encodes CASSRRLDLPRAQYF.

This clone was seen once. This chain joins TRBV28 and TRBJ2-7; no reliable D call. This CDR3 has 15 residues. In germline, CDR1 is MDHEN, CDR2 SYDVKM. The V end lost 2 bases, the J end lost 2 bases, and 13 bases lay between the germline ends. CDR3 protein: CASSLAATTTYEQYF. The CDR3, as DNA: TGTGCCAGCAGTTTAGCGGCTACCACGACCTACGAGCAGTACTTC. The whole variable domain, filled in from reference TRBV28 and TRBJ2-7, reads DVKVTQSSRYLVKRTGEKVFLECVQDMDHENMFWYRQDPGLGLRLIYFSYDVKMKEKGDIPEGYSVSREKKERFSLILESASTNQTSMYLCASSLAATTTYEQYFGPGTRLTVT.

The V gene is TRBV6-5, the J gene TRBJ2-1; D unresolved. Trimming cost V 6 bases and J 0 bases, with 12 bases left between them. Looked up from germline, CDR1 is MNHEY and CDR2 is SVGAGI. The CDR3 is 15 amino acids. For the CDR3, the DNA is TGTGCCAGCAGAGAAACGCTAGTCTCCTACAATGAGCAGTTCTTC. Its protein product is CASRETLVSYNEQFF.

The V and J genes are TRBV4-1 and TRBJ1-2; a weak D match, TRBD1 (6 bases). Germline loops: CDR1 MGHRA, CDR2 YSYEKL. This CDR3 spans 17 amino acids. The V end lost 4 bases, the J end lost 6 bases, and 24 bases lay between the germline ends. The CDR3 region is CASSLPKGGTASDGYTF. The CDR3 DNA follows: TGCGCCAGCAGCCTACCAAAGGGGGGTACAGCCTCCGATGGCTACACCTTC.

This chain links TRBV19 with TRBJ2-5; 8 bases map to TRBD1. Germline CDR1 reads LNHDA; CDR2 reads SQIVND (reference sequence). The ends lost 2 bases at V and 5 bases at J; junction bases unmatched: 7. The CDR3 runs to 15 residues. The CDR3 bases are TGTGCCAGTAGTATAAGGGGACAGGCAAGGGAGACCCAGTACTTC. Its protein product is CASSIRGQARETQYF.

The V call is TRBV27, the J call TRBJ2-7; D call uncertain. Germline V gene data show CDR1 as MNHEY and CDR2 as SMNVEV (reference sequence). The CDR3 covers 14 residues. Trimming removed 9 bases at V and 0 bases at J, with 15 bases between. In DNA, the CDR3 is TGTGCCAGTCAGGCCTCACAGCCCTCCTACGAGCAGTACTTC. Translating gives CASQASQPSYEQYF.

The chain employs TRBV5-3 and TRBJ1-1; D is perhaps TRBD1 (5 bases). TRBV5-3 is an open reading frame, and its role is uncertain. The CDR3 has 19 amino acids. Trimming took off 5 bases at V and 3 bases at J, with 29 bases between the two ends. Here the CDR3 reads CARSSWGRGDLRQDTEAFF. The DNA of the CDR3 is TGTGCCAGAAGTTCCTGGGGTCGAGGGGACCTGAGGCAGGACACTGAAGCTTTCTTT.

The genes are TRBV18 and TRBJ2-6; 9 bases are shared with TRBD1. This CDR3 is 17 amino acids long. The V gene's germline CDR1 is KGHSH and CDR2 LQKENI. With 4 bases clipped from V and 0 bases from J, the junction kept 4 bases outside the gene matches. The CDR3 reads CASSLGQGSSGANVLTF. CDR3 sequence (DNA): TGTGCCAGCTCACTCGGACAGGGGTCCTCTGGGGCCAACGTCCTGACTTTC.

The chain links TRBV28 to TRBJ1-5; D call uncertain. The length of the CDR3 is 12 residues. CDR1 is MDHEN, CDR2 SYDVKM, per germline. V was cut by 2 bases and J by 5 bases, with 4 bases left in between. The CDR3 loop reads CASSLIHQPQHF. In nucleotides, the CDR3 is TGTGCCAGCAGTTTAATCCATCAGCCCCAGCATTTT.

The rearrangement uses TRBV19 and TRBJ2-3; tentative D call: TRBD1 (6 bases). This CDR3 is built from 14 residues. Germline V lookup: CDR1 LNHDA, CDR2 SQIVND (reference sequence). The V and J ends lost 4 bases and 7 bases respectively, with 15 bases between them. The CDR3 DNA follows: TGTGCCAGTAGTAACGCGGACAGCTTTAATACGCAGTATTTT. It encodes CASSNADSFNTQYF.

The rearrangement uses TRBV10-1 and TRBJ2-3; 11 positions match TRBD2. Germline CDR1 reads WNHNN; CDR2 reads SYGVQD (reference sequence). CDR3 length: 15 residues. After removal of 5 bases from V and 3 bases from J, the junction contained 4 bases not matched to a gene. The chain's CDR3 is CASSRTSGSTDTQYF. Written as DNA, the CDR3 is TGCGCCAGCAGTAGGACTAGCGGGTCGACAGATACGCAGTATTTT.

This clone showed up just once. J is TRBJ1-1 and V is TRBV6-6; D unclear. Germline loops: CDR1 MNHNY, CDR2 SVGAGI (reference sequence). Trimming left V 3 bases short and J 0 bases short, with 14 bases between. The CDR3 has 16 residues. Here the CDR3 reads CASSYSSPFVNTEAFF. The CDR3 nucleotides read TGTGCCAGCAGTTATAGTTCCCCTTTCGTGAACACTGAAGCTTTCTTT.

The V call is TRBV2, the J call TRBJ2-3; 13 positions agree with TRBD2. CDR3 size: 13 residues. The ends lost 6 bases at V and 8 bases at J; junction bases unmatched: 2. Germline CDR1 and CDR2: SNHLY and FYNNEI. The CDR3: CASRTSGRSTQYF. CDR3 sequence (DNA): TGTGCCAGCAGGACTAGCGGGAGGTCTACGCAGTATTTT.

V is TRBV6-5 and J is TRBJ2-3; D gene unclear. The V gene's germline CDR1 is MNHEY and CDR2 SVGAGI. V was shortened by 6 bases and J by 10 bases, with 2 bases between the two germline ends. The CDR3 sequence is 8 residues long. The CDR3 sequence: CASRAQYF. In DNA form, the CDR3 reads TGTGCCAGCAGGGCGCAGTATTTT.

V gene TRBV9 combines with J gene TRBJ1-5; D gene ambiguous. The CDR3 totals 15 residues. Germline V gives CDR1 SGDLS, CDR2 YYNGEE. Trimming took off 0 bases at V and 4 bases at J, with 11 bases between the two ends. In nucleotides, the CDR3 is TGTGCCAGCAGCGTAGGGGTAACAGCGAATCAGCCCCAGCATTTT. It specifies CASSVGVTANQPQHF.

The V call is TRBV10-3, the J call TRBJ2-3; 7 bases agree with TRBD1. V lost 4 bases to trimming and J lost 2 bases; unmatched junction nucleotides: 9. Germline CDR1 is ENHRY and CDR2 is SYGVKD. This CDR3 has 16 amino acids. The CDR3 sequence is CAISGGMGQFTDTQYF. CDR3 nucleotides: TGTGCCATCAGTGGAGGTATGGGACAGTTCACAGATACGCAGTATTTT.

The V and J genes are TRBV7-3 and TRBJ2-1; possibly TRBD1 for D (6 bases). CDR1 and CDR2 from the germline V gene are SGHTA and FQGTGA. The CDR3 loop spans 15 amino acids. V was pared by 3 bases and J by 5 bases, with 14 bases between. The CDR3 sequence is CASSLFTGIDNEQFF. The CDR3 coding sequence is TGTGCCAGCAGCTTGTTTACAGGGATTGACAATGAGCAGTTCTTC.